These 30 T cell receptor beta chains originate from one sample sequenced in a study of OX40 agonist ivuxolimab in advanced cancers. Libraries were prepared by immunoSEQ multiplex PCR; TCRdb keeps only in-frame clonotypes and omits some of them. The sample has around 70,000 clones; 80% to 90% are singletons. The starting material was CD4+ or CD8+ T cells sorted from blood, obtained in a trial of the OX40 agonist ivuxolimab. Receptors were obtained from an adult with an advanced solid tumor such as melanoma, head and neck, liver or kidney cancer.

The V call is TRBV7-2, the J call TRBJ2-1; 11 bases agree with TRBD2. V was pared by 1 base and J by 7 bases, with 9 bases of the junction left unmatched. Germline V gene sequence: CDR1 SGHTA, CDR2 FQGNSA. This CDR3 contains 17 residues. The CDR3 loop is CASSLDSGGADGNEQFF. The CDR3 DNA follows: TGTGCCAGCAGCTTAGATAGCGGGGGGGCCGATGGGAATGAGCAGTTCTTC.

V is TRBV4-1 and J is TRBJ2-3; TRBD1 might be the D (6 bases). Trimming removed 0 bases at V and 1 base at J, with 11 bases between. The CDR3 is 16 residues long. CDR1 MGHRA and CDR2 YSYEKL come from the germline V gene. The CDR3 loop is CASSQDSHRGTDTQYF. CDR3 coding DNA: TGCGCCAGCAGCCAAGATAGCCACAGGGGCACAGATACGCAGTATTTT.

The chain joins TRBV7-3 to TRBJ1-1, with D possibly being TRBD1 (5 bases). The CDR3 is 14 amino acids. The V end was cut by 4 bases, the J end by 2 bases, with 11 bases between. Germline-derived CDR1 and CDR2 are SGHTA and FQGTGA. CDR3 protein: CASSSAGINTEAFF. In DNA form, the CDR3 reads TGTGCCAGCAGCTCTGCAGGGATAAACACTGAAGCTTTCTTT.

This clone was recorded only once. The CDR3 here is CASAQVMVTIYF. The CDR3 DNA reads as TGTGCCAGCGCCCAGGTGATGGTCACCATATATTTT. The V and J genes are TRBV18 and TRBJ1-3; D is unresolved. From germline, CDR1 is KGHSH and CDR2 LQKENI. V dropped 8 bases and J dropped 9 bases, with 14 bases sitting between them. This CDR3 is built from 12 residues.

The V and J genes are TRBV9 and TRBJ2-5, with D perhaps matching TRBD2 (5 bases). This CDR3 has 13 amino acids. V was cut by 2 bases and J by 4 bases, with 9 bases left in between. The germline gives CDR1 SGDLS, CDR2 YYNGEE. In DNA form, the CDR3 reads TGTGCCAGCAGCGTGGCCAGCGGAGAGACCCAGTACTTC. Its translation is CASSVASGETQYF.

The rearrangement joins TRBV9 to TRBJ1-3; tentatively, D is TRBD1 (5 bases). Trimming removed 0 bases at V and 0 bases at J, with 10 bases between. Germline lookup yields CDR1 SGDLS and CDR2 YYNGEE. The CDR3 contains 16 residues. The CDR3 nucleotides read TGTGCCAGCAGCGTAGGGGGCAGGGCCTCTGGAAACACCATATATTTT. Amino acids: CASSVGGRASGNTIYF.

This clone was seen once. J is TRBJ2-2 and V is TRBV10-3; 13 nucleotides line up with TRBD2. With 6 bases clipped from V and 7 bases from J, the junction kept 5 bases outside the gene matches. The CDR3 totals 15 residues. From germline, CDR1 is ENHRY and CDR2 SYGVKD. The CDR3: CAISGTSGVDGELFF. In nucleotides, the CDR3 is TGTGCCATCAGCGGGACTAGCGGGGTTGACGGGGAGCTGTTTTTT.

On this clone itself: An end of the junction does not agree with germline; a read error may underlie this. The chain joins TRBV11-3 to TRBJ2-3, with a possible D match to TRBD1 (6 bases). The CDR3 runs to 13 residues. Germline V gene lookup returns CDR1 SGHNT and CDR2 YENEEA. The CDR3 loop reads CASSSIQGYPIFF. Here the CDR3 DNA reads TGTGCCAGCAGCTCGATACAGGGCTACCCCATTTTTTTC.

V gene TRBV5-4 combines with J gene TRBJ2-3, with a weak D call TRBD1 (5 bases). Germline loops: CDR1 SGHNT, CDR2 YYREEE (reference sequence). The V gene lost 1 base and the J gene lost 6 bases, with 12 bases spanning the gap. The CDR3 contains 14 residues. The CDR3 sequence is CASSLTGSGDTQYF. The CDR3 DNA is TGTGCCAGCAGCTTGACAGGATCAGGCGATACGCAGTATTTT. The whole variable domain, remainder taken from reference TRBV5-4 and TRBJ2-3, is ETGVTQSPTHLIKTRGQQVTLRCSSQSGHNTVSWYQQALGQGPQFIFQYYREEENGRGNFPPRFSGLQFPNYSSELNVNALELDDSALYLCASSLTGSGDTQYFGPGTRLTVL.

The chain is built from TRBV5-1 and TRBJ1-4; D not certain. Germline values: CDR1 SGHRS, CDR2 YFSETQ. This CDR3 region has 14 residues. Trimming took 0 bases from V and 8 from J, leaving 11 bases between them. CDR3 DNA: TGCGCCAGCAGCTTGGGGGGATTACGAGAAAAACTGTTTTTT. Encoded protein: CASSLGGLREKLFF. Supplemented by reference TRBV5-1 and TRBJ1-4, the full variable domain reads KAGVTQTPRYLIKTRGQQVTLSCSPISGHRSVSWYQQTPGQGLQFLFEYFSETQRNKGNFPGRFSGRQFSNSRSEMNVSTLELGDSALYLCASSLGGLREKLFFGSGTQLSVL.

The V and J genes are TRBV6-1 and TRBJ1-6; D ambiguous. CDR3 length: 15 residues. CDR1 is MNHNS, CDR2 SASEGT, per germline. V was pared by 4 bases and J by 12 bases, with 19 bases between. The CDR3 here is CASSGGGSLQEPLHF. As DNA, the CDR3 is TGTGCCAGCAGTGGGGGAGGGTCTCTTCAAGAACCCCTCCACTTT.

The chain has TRBV27 and TRBJ2-1; 10 nucleotides line up with TRBD2. Germline lookup yields CDR1 MNHEY and CDR2 SMNVEV (reference sequence). There are 13 residues in the CDR3. The DNA of the CDR3 is TGTGCTAGCGGGAGGAGCCTCTACAATGAGCAGTTCTTC. Its protein is CASGRSLYNEQFF.

V is TRBV18 and J is TRBJ2-2, with 10 bases identical to TRBD2. The germline CDR1 and CDR2 sequences are KGHSH and LQKENI. With V trimmed by 3 bases and J by 0 bases, 10 bases remained unmatched. The CDR3 runs to 19 residues. The CDR3 DNA reads as TGTGCCAGCTCACCCACTTTTCTTAGCGGGAGGTCGAACACCGGGGAGCTGTTTTTT. Encoded protein: CASSPTFLSGRSNTGELFF.

This chain uses TRBV5-1 with TRBJ2-2; 9 bases match TRBD2. V shed 7 bases, J shed 4 bases, and the junction held 8 bases outside the gene matches. The CDR3 is made up of 15 amino acids. The germline gives CDR1 SGHRS, CDR2 YFSETQ. The CDR3 sequence is CASQKGGRGTGELFF. The CDR3 DNA reads TGCGCCAGCCAGAAGGGCGGGAGGGGCACCGGGGAGCTGTTTTTT.

V usage is TRBV5-1 and J usage is TRBJ2-7; D remains ambiguous. The CDR3 spans 13 residues. Germline V gene lookup returns CDR1 SGHRS and CDR2 YFSETQ. V lost 4 bases and J 0 bases, leaving 8 bases between the germline ends. CDR3 DNA sequence: TGCGCCAGCAGCGCCAGGCCCTCCTACGAGCAGTACTTC. Translating it yields CASSARPSYEQYF.

This chain joins TRBV7-9 and TRBJ2-7; the D gene is possibly TRBD1 (5 bases). The CDR3 length is 16 residues. V was cut by 1 base and J by 1 base, with 14 bases left in between. Germline V CDR1 and CDR2: SEHNR, FQNEAQ (reference sequence). The CDR3, as DNA: TGTGCCAGCAGCTTAGGTTTTTCAGACAGTTCCTACGAGCAGTACTTC. It specifies CASSLGFSDSSYEQYF. Combining the CDR3 with reference TRBV7-9 and TRBJ2-7 gives the whole variable domain DTGVSQNPRHKITKRGQNVTFRCDPISEHNRLYWYRQTLGQGPEFLTYFQNEAQLEKSRLLSDRFSAERPKGSFSTLEIQRTEQGDSAMYLCASSLGFSDSSYEQYFGPGTRLTVT.

This chain links TRBV10-3 with TRBJ2-1, with D perhaps given as TRBD1 or TRBD2 (5 bases each). This CDR3 region has 16 residues. Germline V gene data show CDR1 as ENHRY and CDR2 as SYGVKD. Trimming took off 4 bases at V and 2 bases at J, with 15 bases between the two ends. The CDR3 spells CAISAIRTGPYNEQFF. In nucleotides, the CDR3 is TGTGCCATCAGTGCGATAAGAACGGGACCCTACAATGAGCAGTTCTTC.

The chain employs TRBV5-1 and TRBJ2-3; 11 nucleotides align to TRBD1. Germline V CDR1 and CDR2: SGHRS, YFSETQ. The trim removed 3 bases at V and 5 bases at J, leaving 2 bases unmatched. The CDR3 extends over 14 amino acids. The CDR3 reads CASSWDRGIDTQYF. Here the CDR3 DNA reads TGCGCCAGCAGCTGGGACAGGGGGATAGATACGCAGTATTTT.

The chain links TRBV10-3 to TRBJ1-5; D remains unclear. CDR1 is ENHRY and CDR2 is SYGVKD in the germline V gene. The CDR3 runs 19 residues. Trimming took 0 bases from V and 2 from J, leaving 20 bases between them. In DNA, the CDR3 is TGTGCCATCAGTGAGTCGCCGACCGGGAGCTCTTCCGGCAATCAGCCCCAGCATTTT. Translation: CAISESPTGSSSGNQPQHF.

The CDR3 DNA reads TGTGCCAGCAGTTACGGGACTAGCGGAGCCGGGGAGCTGTTTTTT. This sequence encodes CASSYGTSGAGELFF. V gene TRBV6-6 combines with J gene TRBJ2-2; TRBD2 aligns across 11 bases. CDR3 length: 15 residues. Germline lookup yields CDR1 MNHNY and CDR2 SVGAGI (reference sequence). The V and J ends lost 2 bases and 6 bases, in that order; junction bases with no gene match: 2.

This sequence joins TRBV15 and TRBJ2-4; TRBD2 matches 11 bases. V lost 0 bases and J lost 1; bases outside the gene matches: 8. The CDR3 has 19 amino acids. Germline V gives CDR1 LNHNV, CDR2 YYDKDF (reference sequence). Here the CDR3 DNA reads TGTGCCACCAGCAGAGAAAGGGCTAGCGGGGGGTCCGCCAAAAACATTCAGTACTTC. It specifies CATSRERASGGSAKNIQYF.

The V gene is TRBV5-1, the J gene TRBJ1-5, with a possible D match to TRBD1 (6 bases). V lost 5 bases and J 3 bases, leaving 9 bases between the germline ends. Germline values: CDR1 SGHRS, CDR2 YFSETQ. The CDR3 loop spans 13 amino acids. The CDR3 region is CASRDSYNQPQHF. In nucleotides, the CDR3 is TGCGCCAGCAGGGACAGTTACAATCAGCCCCAGCATTTT. The variable domain in full, with the rest retrieved from reference TRBV5-1 and TRBJ1-5, is KAGVTQTPRYLIKTRGQQVTLSCSPISGHRSVSWYQQTPGQGLQFLFEYFSETQRNKGNFPGRFSGRQFSNSRSEMNVSTLELGDSALYLCASRDSYNQPQHFGDGTRLSIL.

The rearrangement links TRBV5-1 to TRBJ1-4; a weak D match, TRBD1 (5 bases). The ends were cut back, 0 bases at V and 0 bases at J, with 15 bases in the middle. CDR3 length: 18 residues. Germline V lookup: CDR1 SGHRS, CDR2 YFSETQ. CDR3 amino acids: CASSLGQTTTATNEKLFF. As DNA, the CDR3 is TGCGCCAGCAGCTTGGGACAGACAACCACTGCAACTAATGAAAAACTGTTTTTT.

The V gene is TRBV9, the J gene TRBJ2-7; 8 bases match TRBD2. V was pared by 0 bases and J by 5 bases, with 7 bases of the junction left unmatched. Germline V gene lookup returns CDR1 SGDLS and CDR2 YYNGEE. CDR3 size: 15 residues. In nucleotides, the CDR3 is TGTGCCAGCAGCGTAGGTAGAGCGGGAGCCCACGAGCAGTACTTC. It codes for CASSVGRAGAHEQYF.

Comments on this clone: The germline gene is not matched at one end of the junction; a read error may be the cause. As DNA, the CDR3 is TGTGCCAGCAGTGAAGGAACCGACAGGCCCTGG. This sequence encodes CASSEGTDRPW. The rearrangement links TRBV2 to TRBJ2-7; D perhaps matches TRBD1 (6 bases). Germline CDR1 is SNHLY and CDR2 is FYNNEI. The CDR3 length is 11 residues.

The J gene is TRBJ1-4, the V gene TRBV19; D gene ambiguous. V was clipped by 3 bases and J by 8 bases, with 4 bases between them. The CDR3 is made up of 11 amino acids. CDR1 and CDR2 from the germline V gene are LNHDA and SQIVND (reference sequence). This CDR3 reads CASSMGEKLFF. The CDR3 coding sequence is TGTGCCAGTAGTATGGGGGAAAAACTGTTTTTT.

The gene calls are TRBV18 and TRBJ2-7; a possible D gene is TRBD2 (5 bases). CDR1 is KGHSH and CDR2 is LQKENI in the germline V gene. V was pared by 2 bases and J by 3 bases, with 8 bases between. This CDR3 region has 13 residues. The CDR3 is CASSPGEIYEQYF. The CDR3 bases are TGTGCCAGCTCACCAGGGGAGATCTACGAGCAGTACTTC.

The V gene is TRBV6-5, the J gene TRBJ1-2; a possible D gene is TRBD1 (6 bases). V was trimmed by 2 bases and J by 2 bases, leaving 12 bases between them. Germline CDR1 MNHEY, CDR2 SVGAGI. The CDR3 spans 15 residues. In DNA form, the CDR3 reads TGTGCCAGCAGTTACAAACGGGGGGCGAACTATGGCTACACCTTC. Its protein is CASSYKRGANYGYTF.

This chain's CDR3 is CASSLEGYGYTF. The CDR3, as DNA: TGTGCCAGCAGCTTAGAAGGTTATGGCTACACCTTC. The chain employs TRBV7-9 and TRBJ1-2, with unresolved D. Germline values: CDR1 SEHNR, CDR2 FQNEAQ (reference sequence). The V end was cut by 1 base, the J end by 5 bases, with 5 bases between. This CDR3 contains 12 residues.

The rearrangement links TRBV4-2 to TRBJ1-2; 8 bases match TRBD1. CDR1 and CDR2 (germline): LGHNA, YNFKEQ. The CDR3 spans 15 residues. With V trimmed by 4 bases and J by 4 bases, 8 bases remained unmatched. CDR3 amino acids: CASSRPTDRAYGYTF. DNA of the CDR3: TGTGCCAGCAGCCGGCCTACGGACAGGGCCTATGGCTACACCTTC.